Following are 31 T cell receptor beta chains from one sample sequenced in a study of shared clonotypes between healthy human individuals. Profiled with immunoSEQ multiplex PCR; TCRdb holds only in-frame clones, not every one. The sample has about 2 million clones; 90% to 95% are singletons. Sequencing was done on a sample of naive CD4+ T cells sorted from blood. The subset here: CD45RA+ positively selected. These receptors were collected from a young man in good health.

V and J are TRBV2 and TRBJ1-2; no firm D call. The V gene lost 6 bases and the J gene lost 6 bases, with 17 bases spanning the gap. CDR3 length: 14 amino acids. Germline V gene data show CDR1 as SNHLY and CDR2 as FYNNEI. CDR3 protein: CASSPSGRMNGYTF. CDR3 DNA sequence: TGTGCCAGCAGCCCATCCGGTAGGATGAATGGCTACACCTTC.

The rearrangement links TRBV10-3 to TRBJ2-7, with D perhaps TRBD1 (5 bases). Trimming removed 6 bases from V and 0 bases from J, with 9 bases in between. CDR3 length equals 13 residues. Germline-derived CDR1 and CDR2 are ENHRY and SYGVKD. CDR3 coding DNA: TGTGCCATCAGCCCGGACATCTCCTACGAGCAGTACTTC. Amino acids: CAISPDISYEQYF.

This chain links TRBV19 with TRBJ2-5; 10 bases are a match to TRBD2. CDR1 is LNHDA, CDR2 SQIVND, per germline (reference sequence). CDR3 length: 15 amino acids. Trimming removed 6 bases from V and 0 bases from J; junction bases left unmatched: 4. CDR3 residues: CASSRLAGNQETQYF. The DNA for the CDR3 is TGTGCCAGTAGCCGACTAGCGGGTAACCAAGAGACCCAGTACTTC.

V gene TRBV6-6 combines with J gene TRBJ2-7, with 9 bases that match TRBD1. This CDR3 contains 15 residues. Trimming removed 6 bases from V and 3 bases from J; junction bases left unmatched: 9. Germline V gene sequence: CDR1 MNHNY, CDR2 SVGAGI (reference sequence). CDR3 in DNA: TGTGCCAGCAGCCCTAGGGACAGGGAGATCTACGAGCAGTACTTC. Residues: CASSPRDREIYEQYF.

DNA for the CDR3: TGTGCCAGTAGTATGACAGGGGGCCGAAGGTTAAGCAATCAGCCCCAGCATTTT. This encodes CASSMTGGRRLSNQPQHF. The J gene is TRBJ1-5, the V gene TRBV19; 10 bases match TRBD1. The germline gives CDR1 LNHDA, CDR2 SQIVND (reference sequence). The junction had 9 bases not matched to a gene; V was cut back by 3 bases and J by 1 base. The CDR3 length is 18 residues. Based on the CDR3 plus reference TRBV19 and TRBJ1-5, the full variable domain is DGGITQSPKYLFRKEGQNVTLSCEQNLNHDAMYWYRQDPGQGLRLIYYSQIVNDFQKGDIAEGYSVSREKKESFPLTVTSAQKNPTAFYLCASSMTGGRRLSNQPQHFGDGTRLSIL.

The chain uses TRBV4-1 and TRBJ1-3; 8 bases agree with TRBD1. This CDR3 comprises 16 residues. CDR1 is MGHRA, CDR2 YSYEKL, per germline. V was clipped by 2 bases and J by 7 bases; unmatched bases: 10. CDR3 sequence (DNA): TGCGCCAGCAGCCAATATGGACAGGGTGCTTTTAACACCATATATTTT. Its translation: CASSQYGQGAFNTIYF.

The genes are TRBV15 and TRBJ1-1; perhaps TRBD1 as D (5 bases). This CDR3 contains 14 residues. The V gene lost 5 bases and the J gene lost 0 bases, with 10 bases spanning the gap. Germline V gives CDR1 LNHNV, CDR2 YYDKDF (reference sequence). The CDR3 bases are TGTGCCACCAGCTGGGGACGGATGAACACTGAAGCTTTCTTT. It codes for CATSWGRMNTEAFF.

The rearrangement joins TRBV4-2 to TRBJ2-3, with D possibly being TRBD2 (6 bases). The germline V gene encodes CDR1 LGHNA and CDR2 YNFKEQ. V dropped 4 bases and J dropped 2 bases, with 13 bases sitting between them. The CDR3 has 15 amino acids. The CDR3 region is CASSLSGDATDTQYF. The CDR3 bases are TGTGCCAGCAGCCTTTCGGGGGATGCCACAGATACGCAGTATTTT.

J is TRBJ2-1 and V is TRBV10-1, with TRBD2 matching over 10 bases. The junction had 4 bases not matched to a gene; V was cut back by 6 bases and J by 2 bases. Germline V gene lookup returns CDR1 WNHNN and CDR2 SYGVQD (reference sequence). This CDR3 comprises 15 residues. The CDR3 region has the DNA TGCGCCAGCAGCGTGGGACTAGCGCCCTACAATGAGCAGTTCTTC. Translation: CASSVGLAPYNEQFF.

The chain employs TRBV5-1 and TRBJ2-1, with 13 nucleotides matching TRBD2. V shed 5 bases and J 9 bases; nucleotides not matched to a gene: 5. The CDR3 extends over 14 amino acids. Germline CDR1 reads SGHRS; CDR2 reads YFSETQ. In nucleotides, the CDR3 is TGCGCCAGCAGTCGACTAGCGGGAGGAGGTGAGCAGTTCTTC. Its translation is CASSRLAGGGEQFF.

About this clone itself: This clone may be a read error of a much larger clone one base away. Additional DNA sequences in this sample encode the identical CDR3. This rearrangement joins TRBV11-2 to TRBJ1-2; 9 nucleotides line up with TRBD1. Germline V gives CDR1 SGHAT, CDR2 FQNNGV. V shed 5 bases and J 2 bases; nucleotides not matched to a gene: 3. The CDR3 consists of 14 residues. This chain's CDR3 is CASSPGQGNYGYTF. The DNA of the CDR3 is TGTGCCAGCAGCCCCGGACAGGGGAACTATGGCTACACCTTC. The full variable domain, completed using reference TRBV11-2 and TRBJ1-2, is EAGVAQSPRYKIIEKRQSVAFWCNPISGHATLYWYQQILGQGPKLLIQFQNNGVVDDSQLPKDRFSAERLKGVDSTLKIQPAKLEDSAVYLCASSPGQGNYGYTFGSGTRLTVV.

V is TRBV5-4 and J is TRBJ1-2, with D possibly TRBD1 on 5 matching bases. V dropped 1 base and J dropped 7 bases, with 11 bases sitting between them. CDR3 size: 13 residues. CDR1 SGHNT and CDR2 YYREEE come from the germline V gene (reference sequence). The CDR3 DNA sequence: TGTGCCAGCAGCTTGATAGGGGCGGGTGGCTACACCTTC. Translating gives CASSLIGAGGYTF.

The rearrangement joins TRBV18 to TRBJ2-7; 10 bases align to TRBD2. The germline gives CDR1 KGHSH, CDR2 LQKENI. This CDR3 contains 18 residues. J gave up 2 bases and V 4 bases, and 14 bases lay outside the gene matches. This CDR3 is CASSRSGKREGGTYEQYF. CDR3 in DNA: TGTGCCAGCTCACGAAGCGGGAAGCGGGAGGGCGGAACCTACGAGCAGTACTTC.

V and J are TRBV28 and TRBJ1-5; D is ambiguous. This CDR3 has 14 amino acids. V was cut by 7 bases and J by 0 bases, with 10 bases left in between. Germline loops: CDR1 MDHEN, CDR2 SYDVKM. The DNA of the CDR3 is TGTGCCAGCATGCGGGGTGGTAGCAATCAGCCCCAGCATTTT. Translated: CASMRGGSNQPQHF.

The rearrangement joins TRBV6-5 to TRBJ2-7; TRBD1 matches at 9 bases. Germline CDR1 and CDR2: MNHEY and SVGAGI. The V gene end was trimmed by 6 bases and the J gene end by 3 bases; junction bases not matched to a gene: 9. The CDR3 is 15 amino acids. The CDR3 sequence is CASRKGTGNNYEQYF. CDR3 nucleotides: TGTGCCAGCAGAAAGGGGACAGGGAACAACTACGAGCAGTACTTC.

Turning to this clone: The sample carries other DNA sequences with the same CDR3. The chain carries TRBV5-4 and TRBJ2-7, with TRBD2 identical over 12 bases. The V segment lost 2 bases and the J segment 4 bases; nucleotides outside the gene matches: 7. The CDR3 covers 16 residues. The germline V gene encodes CDR1 SGHNT and CDR2 YYREEE (reference sequence). The CDR3 DNA reads TGTGCCAGCAGCTTAGGTGGACTAGCGGGGTCTTACGAGCAGTACTTC. This encodes CASSLGGLAGSYEQYF.

This chain links TRBV5-1 with TRBJ2-1; 11 nucleotides line up with TRBD2. Trimming removed 4 bases from V and 2 bases from J; junction bases left unmatched: 5. The CDR3 consists of 16 residues. Germline V gives CDR1 SGHRS, CDR2 YFSETQ. In DNA, the CDR3 is TGCGCCAGCAGCGCACTAGCGGGAGTGCCCTACAATGAGCAGTTCTTC. Its translation is CASSALAGVPYNEQFF. The complete variable domain, with remaining parts taken from reference TRBV5-1 and TRBJ2-1, reads KAGVTQTPRYLIKTRGQQVTLSCSPISGHRSVSWYQQTPGQGLQFLFEYFSETQRNKGNFPGRFSGRQFSNSRSEMNVSTLELGDSALYLCASSALAGVPYNEQFFGPGTRLTVL.

This clone occurred once. The chain employs TRBV2 and TRBJ2-1; D possibly corresponds to TRBD1 (8 bases). V was pared by 4 bases and J by 3 bases, with 13 bases between. The CDR3 consists of 15 residues. Germline-derived CDR1 and CDR2 are SNHLY and FYNNEI. CDR3 sequence: CASSVQGGHYNEQFF. For the CDR3, the DNA is TGTGCCAGCAGTGTACAGGGGGGGCACTACAATGAGCAGTTCTTC. The whole variable domain, remainder taken from reference TRBV2 and TRBJ2-1, is EPEVTQTPSHQVTQMGQEVILRCVPISNHLYFYWYRQILGQKVEFLVSFYNNEISEKSEIFDDQFSVERPDGSNFTLKIRSTKLEDSAMYFCASSVQGGHYNEQFFGPGTRLTVL.

The chain links TRBV13 to TRBJ2-7; 9 positions match TRBD1. The ends lost 6 bases at V and 4 bases at J; junction bases unmatched: 7. The CDR3 sequence is 14 residues long. CDR1 is PRHDT, CDR2 FYEKMQ, per germline (reference sequence). The CDR3 reads CASSPGTGFYEQYF. The CDR3 DNA reads TGTGCCAGCAGTCCCGGGACAGGGTTTTACGAGCAGTACTTC.

In DNA form, the CDR3 reads TGTGCCAGCACCACGTGGGGCCGGAGTTCACCCCTCCACTTT. As protein: CASTTWGRSSPLHF. The rearrangement joins TRBV5-8 to TRBJ1-6, with D possibly matching TRBD1 (5 bases). Trimming stripped 6 bases from V and 9 bases from J, with 16 bases between. Germline-derived CDR1 and CDR2 are SGHTS and YDEGEE. The CDR3 contains 14 residues.

This clone was seen a few times. The chain uses TRBV28 and TRBJ2-1, with 11 bases aligning to TRBD2. CDR1 is MDHEN, CDR2 SYDVKM, per germline. This CDR3 is built from 16 residues. Trimming cost V 2 bases and J 4 bases; bases outside gene matches: 4. In DNA form, the CDR3 reads TGTGCCAGCAGTTTACCTCTAGCGGGGGGATACAATGAGCAGTTCTTC. Translating gives CASSLPLAGGYNEQFF.

The chain employs TRBV10-3 and TRBJ1-2; D is uncertain. This CDR3 has 14 residues. With 5 bases removed from V and 4 bases from J, the gap between germline ends came to 14 bases. Germline CDR1 and CDR2: ENHRY and SYGVKD. The CDR3 DNA reads TGTGCCATCAGTAGTCAGATCATTGGCTATGGCTACACCTTC. It codes for CAISSQIIGYGYTF.

Comment on this clone: Other DNA sequences within the sample encode an identical CDR3. V usage is TRBV14 and J usage is TRBJ1-4, with D unresolved. The V gene lost 0 bases and the J gene lost 8 bases, with 7 bases spanning the gap. The CDR3 is 13 amino acids. Germline CDR1 reads SGHDN; CDR2 reads FVKESK. CDR3 DNA: TGTGCCAGCAGCCAAGACTTGAGGGAAAAACTGTTTTTT. Protein: CASSQDLREKLFF.

This clone has just one count. The junction differs from germline at one of its ends, possibly a read error. This chain connects TRBV7-7 to TRBJ2-1; D tentatively reads TRBD1 or TRBD2 (5 bases each). CDR1 and CDR2 from the germline V gene are SSHAT and FNYEAQ (reference sequence). The CDR3 is 15 residues long. The CDR3 DNA is TGTGCTAGCAGTCCCCAGGGAGTGAAAGGCGATGAGCAGTTCTTC. Translating it yields CASSPQGVKGDEQFF.

This chain links TRBV27 with TRBJ2-1; 14 bases agree with TRBD2. CDR1 and CDR2 (germline): MNHEY, SMNVEV (reference sequence). J was trimmed by 9 bases and V by 5 bases; bases with no gene match: 12. The CDR3 runs to 17 residues. The CDR3 bases are TGTGCCAGCAGTCCAGGGACTAGCGGGAGCAGGAACCGTGAGCAGTTCTTC. It yields the protein CASSPGTSGSRNREQFF.

As concerns this clone: At one boundary the junction diverges from the germline segment, which might be a read error. This rearrangement joins TRBV7-7 to TRBJ2-2, with TRBD2 identical over 10 bases. CDR3 size: 17 residues. Per the germline V gene, CDR1 is SSHAT and CDR2 is FNYEAQ (reference sequence). The CDR3 DNA sequence: TGTGCTAGCAGCTCCTCCGCGCTAGCGGGAGCCACCGGGGAGCTGTTTTTT. Protein product: CASSSSALAGATGELFF.

The chain carries TRBV9 and TRBJ1-1; unclear D gene. There are 14 residues in the CDR3. Looked up from germline, CDR1 is SGDLS and CDR2 is YYNGEE. Trimming removed 4 bases at V and 8 bases at J, with 18 bases between. CDR3: CASSPHFDGGEAFF. CDR3 DNA: TGTGCCAGCAGCCCCCACTTTGACGGAGGAGAAGCTTTCTTT.

V is TRBV25-1 and J is TRBJ2-1; D remains unclear. Germline V lookup: CDR1 MGHDK, CDR2 SYGVNS. V gave up 8 bases and J gave up 8 bases, with 22 bases separating them. CDR3 length: 15 amino acids. DNA for the CDR3: TGTGCCAGCGCCCCGGCGGTTTTCTTAGTAGATGAGCAGTTCTTC. This sequence encodes CASAPAVFLVDEQFF.

The chain combines TRBV6-1 with TRBJ2-3; TRBD2 agrees at 15 bases. This CDR3 spans 16 amino acids. The V and J ends lost 3 bases and 8 bases, in that order; junction bases with no gene match: 6. The germline gives CDR1 MNHNS, CDR2 SASEGT. CDR3 residues: CASSEGLAGGLSTQYF. The CDR3, as DNA: TGTGCCAGCAGTGAGGGACTAGCGGGGGGATTGTCTACGCAGTATTTT.

The J gene is TRBJ2-1, the V gene TRBV10-3, with D perhaps matching TRBD2 (6 bases). The CDR3 is made up of 14 amino acids. V dropped 6 bases and J dropped 2 bases, with 11 bases sitting between them. Germline CDR1 and CDR2: ENHRY and SYGVKD. CDR3 sequence reads: CAIRGTQTYNEQFF. CDR3 bases: TGTGCCATCAGGGGGACTCAAACCTACAATGAGCAGTTCTTC.

The chain uses TRBV27 and TRBJ2-1; 9 bases match TRBD2. Trimming cost V 4 bases and J 0 bases; bases outside gene matches: 22. CDR1 MNHEY and CDR2 SMNVEV come from the germline V gene (reference sequence). There are 22 residues in the CDR3. The DNA of the CDR3 is TGTGCCAGCAGTTCGGGCGGGAGGGCCTCGCCAGCCCCCCAAAGCTCCTACAATGAGCAGTTCTTC. It yields the protein CASSSGGRASPAPQSSYNEQFF.